This paragraph covers one T cell receptor beta chain sequence. The CDR3 contains 16 residues. Germline lookup yields CDR1 MGHDK and CDR2 SYGVNS. With 1 base clipped from V and 7 bases from J, the junction kept 7 bases outside the gene matches. The entry originates in a study of T cell responses to AZD1222 COVID-19 vaccine. TCRdb keeps only in-frame clones here, not all; method: immunoSEQ multiplex PCR. Of under 200,000 clones listed, approximately 95% are singletons. This rearrangement joins TRBV25-1 to TRBJ1-6; 7 nucleotides align to TRBD1. The sample was peripheral blood, taken on day 0 of AZD1222 vaccination. The source of this sequence is an adult in good health. Here the CDR3 DNA reads TGTGCCAGCAGTGAATCGACAGGGTCGAGAAATTCACCCCTCCACTTT. Amino acid sequence: CASSESTGSRNSPLHF.